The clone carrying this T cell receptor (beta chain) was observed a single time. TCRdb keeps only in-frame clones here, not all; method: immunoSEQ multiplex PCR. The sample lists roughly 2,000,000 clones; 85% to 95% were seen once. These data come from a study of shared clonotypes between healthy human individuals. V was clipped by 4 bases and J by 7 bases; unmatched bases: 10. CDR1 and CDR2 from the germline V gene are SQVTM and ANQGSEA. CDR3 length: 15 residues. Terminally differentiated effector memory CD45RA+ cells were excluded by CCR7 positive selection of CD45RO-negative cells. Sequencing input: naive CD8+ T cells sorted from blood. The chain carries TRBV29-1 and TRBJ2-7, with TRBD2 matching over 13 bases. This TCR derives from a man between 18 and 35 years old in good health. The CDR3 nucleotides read TGCAGCGTTGCTGGGGGACTAGCGGGGTCTGTAGAGCAGTACTTC. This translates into CSVAGGLAGSVEQYF.